This T cell receptor (beta chain) comes out of a study of graft-versus-host responses after intestinal transplantation. Study-wide points: Association was observed between peak circulating GvH clone levels and early post-transplant HvG declines. Allograft clonal ratios (graft-versus-host to host-versus-graft) were high in patients who had graft-donor T cell macrochimerism.

This clone showed up just a few times. Its antigen is as yet unknown. This table comes from immunoSEQ multiplex PCR, and its TCRdb copy is limited to in-frame clones, with some not included. The sample shows roughly 15,000 clones, almost 80% of them seen only once. V lost 3 bases and J 8 bases, leaving 11 bases between the germline ends. Germline V lookup: CDR1 LNHDA, CDR2 SQIVND (reference sequence). The CDR3 sequence is 14 residues long. Both intraepithelial and lamina propria lymphocytes were released by processing graft tissue. The TCR originated in a human patient who received an intestinal transplant, so some T cells may come from the graft donor. Sequenced material: ileum tissue, taken around 470 days after intestinal transplant. J is TRBJ1-6 and V is TRBV19, with D hard to call. The CDR3 nucleotides read TGTGCCAGTAGTATCGAGGACGGATATTCACCCCTCCACTTT. Amino acid sequence: CASSIEDGYSPLHF.